A single sample is the source of the 23 T cell receptor beta chains below, sequenced in a study of Graves' ophthalmopathy and Graves' hyperthyroidism. RNA transcripts were the source from which TCR beta CDR3 regions were amplified. Second-round multiplex PCR came after a first-round RT-PCR that employed HTBI primers. Using its own MiXCR run on the multiplex PCR reads, TCRdb lists one record per CDR3 protein. This table holds 680,000 or so distinct CDR3 sequences, approximately 21% found once. Material: peripheral blood. The receptors were sampled from a woman aged 18 to 35 with stable Graves' hyperthyroidism. Some clones in this sample may be carry-over from other donors' samples.

This clonotype was seen repeatedly, ten times or more. The chain links TRBV6-1 to TRBJ1-1, with D unclear. V dropped 4 bases and J dropped 1 base, with 4 bases sitting between them. CDR3 length equals 12 residues. In germline, CDR1 is MNHNS, CDR2 SASEGT. In DNA form, the CDR3 reads TGTGCCAGCAGTGGGTGGAACACTGAAGCTTTCTTT. This encodes CASSGWNTEAFF.

Points on this clonotype: This may be a read error: a much more frequent sequence differs by one nucleotide. The rearrangement uses TRBV13 and TRBJ2-7; tentative D call: TRBD1 (7 bases). The CDR3 spans 14 residues. In germline, CDR1 is PRHDT, CDR2 FYEKMQ (reference sequence). CDR3 region: CAGSLTGEAYEQYF. Here the CDR3 DNA reads TGTGCCGGCAGCCTTACAGGGGAGGCCTACGAGCAGTACTTC.

This clonotype was counted many times. The chain employs TRBV11-2 and TRBJ2-2; tentative D call: TRBD1 (6 bases). CDR3 length: 16 amino acids. The germline V gene encodes CDR1 SGHAT and CDR2 FQNNGV. Deletions cut 5 bases from V and 2 bases from J, with 15 bases between. The CDR3 nucleotides read TGTGCCAGCAGCCAGGGGCTCCTAGCTAACACCGGGGAGCTGTTTTTT. This gives the protein CASSQGLLANTGELFF.

The V call is TRBV9, the J call TRBJ2-7, with D maybe TRBD1 (6 bases). Trimming shortened V by 0 bases and J by 3 bases, and 13 bases separated the two germline ends. Germline V lookup: CDR1 SGDLS, CDR2 YYNGEE. This CDR3 has 15 amino acids. CDR3 amino acids: CASSVEAGVGYEQYF. CDR3 DNA: TGTGCCAGCAGCGTAGAGGCAGGGGTGGGCTACGAGCAGTACTTC.

This clonotype was observed at least ten times. The V and J genes are TRBV12-3 or TRBV12-4 and TRBJ1-5; D not certain. Trimming shortened V by 5 bases and J by 6 bases, and 14 bases separated the two germline ends. The CDR3 sequence is 14 residues long. The CDR3 sequence is CASSPRRVFQPQHF. The CDR3 nucleotides are TGTGCCAGCAGTCCCCGGCGGGTTTTTCAGCCCCAGCATTTT.

The sample holds many counts of this clonotype. The chain has TRBV13 and TRBJ2-7; the D is unclear. Per the germline V gene, CDR1 is PRHDT and CDR2 is FYEKMQ (reference sequence). The ends were cut back, 4 bases at V and 8 bases at J, with 12 bases in the middle. The CDR3 is 12 amino acids. As DNA, the CDR3 is TGTGCCAGCAGCTCCAAACTGGACCAGCAGTACTTC. This codes for CASSSKLDQQYF.

This clonotype was detected many times. J is TRBJ1-1 and V is TRBV12-3 or TRBV12-4; TRBD1 matches at 9 bases. This CDR3 has 14 amino acids. V was pared by 6 bases and J by 2 bases, with 4 bases of the junction left unmatched. CDR3 region: CASRSTGGNTEAFF. The CDR3 DNA reads TGTGCCAGCAGATCGACAGGGGGAAACACTGAAGCTTTCTTT.

Ten or more counts support this clonotype. The chain couples TRBV12-3 or TRBV12-4 to TRBJ2-3, with a weak D call TRBD2 (7 bases). The CDR3 extends over 14 amino acids. The V gene lost 3 bases and the J gene lost 5 bases, with 12 bases spanning the gap. DNA of the CDR3: TGTGCCAGCAGTTTGAAGGGAGGGGGAGATACGCAGTATTTT. It specifies CASSLKGGGDTQYF.

The V call is TRBV7-8, the J call TRBJ1-6; TRBD1 is a possible D gene (6 bases). This CDR3 is 14 amino acids long. Germline assignment: CDR1 SGHVS and CDR2 FQNEAQ. Trimming left V 5 bases short and J 7 bases short, with 12 bases between. CDR3 bases: TGTGCCAGCAGCCCAGGGGTGGAGAATTCACCCCTCCACTTT. Protein sequence: CASSPGVENSPLHF.

This clonotype was seen repeatedly, ten times or more. In DNA form, the CDR3 reads TGTGCCAGCAGTTATTGGGACACTGTCTCAGGAAACACCATATATTTT. Amino acids: CASSYWDTVSGNTIYF. This chain joins TRBV6-5 and TRBJ1-3; D is perhaps TRBD1 (6 bases). Germline V gives CDR1 MNHEY, CDR2 SVGAGI. V gave up 3 bases and J gave up 4 bases, with 16 bases separating them. The CDR3 runs 16 residues.

This clonotype was counted at least ten times. The junction does not match germline at one end; this may be a read error. The V call is TRBV28, the J call TRBJ2-7; D is perhaps TRBD1 (5 bases). Germline lookup yields CDR1 MDHEN and CDR2 SYDVKM. The CDR3 covers 13 residues. Here the CDR3 reads CASSFDSSCEQYF. The DNA of the CDR3 is TGTGCCAGCAGTTTCGACAGCTCCTGCGAGCAGTACTTC.

This clonotype came up many times. V gene TRBV12-3 or TRBV12-4 combines with J gene TRBJ2-5; 7 nucleotides line up with TRBD1. The length of the CDR3 is 14 residues. With 6 bases clipped from V and 0 bases from J, the junction kept 4 bases outside the gene matches. CDR3 protein: CASRTGTDQETQYF. Written as DNA, the CDR3 is TGTGCCAGCAGGACCGGGACAGACCAAGAGACCCAGTACTTC.

The rearrangement joins TRBV18 to TRBJ2-7, with 9 bases lining up with TRBD1. After removal of 6 bases from V and 5 bases from J, the junction contained 8 bases not matched to a gene. The CDR3 sequence is 14 residues long. Germline CDR1 reads KGHSH; CDR2 reads LQKENI. The CDR3 loop reads CASSPRTGGNEQYF. Here the CDR3 DNA reads TGTGCCAGCTCCCCTCGAACAGGGGGCAACGAGCAGTACTTC.

This clonotype was recorded many times. The chain couples TRBV28 to TRBJ2-7, with TRBD2 matching 7 bases. Germline-derived CDR1 and CDR2 are MDHEN and SYDVKM. V lost 5 bases to trimming and J lost 2 bases; unmatched junction nucleotides: 9. The CDR3 consists of 15 residues. The CDR3 nucleotides are TGTGCCAGCAGTCTTAGCGGGCCGTCGACCTACGAGCAGTACTTC. It codes for CASSLSGPSTYEQYF.

This clonotype was detected many times. The chain links TRBV30 to TRBJ1-1; D remains unclear. The CDR3 contains 14 residues. Germline V gene sequence: CDR1 GTSNPN, CDR2 SVGIG (reference sequence). Trimming removed 4 bases from V and 0 bases from J, with 12 bases in between. CDR3 coding DNA: TGTGCCTGGAACTACAGAGACCTGAACACTGAAGCTTTCTTT. Encoded protein: CAWNYRDLNTEAFF.

This clonotype was counted many times. The chain couples TRBV6-1 to TRBJ1-2; TRBD1 might be the D (6 bases). This CDR3 contains 13 residues. Looked up from germline, CDR1 is MNHNS and CDR2 is SASEGT. V gave up 8 bases and J gave up 1 base, with 11 bases separating them. CDR3 DNA: TGTGCCAGCCGGCCAGGGGTTAACTATGGCTACACCTTC. Protein product: CASRPGVNYGYTF.

In this sample, this clonotype turned up many times. The rearrangement joins TRBV20-1 to TRBJ2-2, with 9 positions matching TRBD2. This CDR3 has 15 residues. Germline V lookup: CDR1 DFQATT, CDR2 SNEGSKA (reference sequence). The V segment lost 0 bases and the J segment 6 bases; nucleotides outside the gene matches: 5. The CDR3 DNA sequence: TGCAGTGCTAGAGACTTTAGCGGGGGTGCCGGGGAGCTGTTTTTT. Amino acid sequence: CSARDFSGGAGELFF.

Many counts were recorded for this clonotype. The chain employs TRBV11-2 and TRBJ1-1; D is unresolved. Trimming took 6 bases from V and 1 from J, leaving 9 bases between them. CDR3 length: 13 residues. Germline V gene lookup returns CDR1 SGHAT and CDR2 FQNNGV. The CDR3 region has the DNA TGTGCCAGCAGGAGAGCAAAGAACACTGAAGCTTTCTTT. Its protein is CASRRAKNTEAFF.

This clonotype was counted at least ten times. The chain links TRBV2 to TRBJ1-5, with 7 bases lining up with TRBD1. Germline V gives CDR1 SNHLY, CDR2 FYNNEI. The CDR3 runs 15 residues. The junction had 8 bases not matched to a gene; V was cut back by 7 bases and J by 2 bases. The CDR3 region has the DNA TGTGCCAGCAACAGGGGCAGGTTCGGCAATCAGCCCCAGCATTTT. Amino acid sequence: CASNRGRFGNQPQHF.

This clonotype has at least ten counts. The chain links TRBV12-3 or TRBV12-4 to TRBJ1-1; D is unclear. V was pared by 4 bases and J by 3 bases, with 6 bases between. The CDR3 covers 12 residues. This CDR3 reads CASSYGYTEAFF. CDR3 bases: TGTGCCAGCAGTTATGGTTACACTGAAGCTTTCTTT.

This clonotype was detected ten times or more. The V and J genes are TRBV13 and TRBJ2-5, with D possibly called TRBD1 or TRBD2 (7 bases each). The CDR3 runs 15 residues. V gave up 5 bases and J gave up 2 bases, with 15 bases separating them. Germline values: CDR1 PRHDT, CDR2 FYEKMQ (reference sequence). CDR3 DNA sequence: TGTGCCAGCAGCGGGAGGGACAGAGGACAAGAGACCCAGTACTTC. Translating gives CASSGRDRGQETQYF.

The J gene is TRBJ1-1, the V gene TRBV9, with D perhaps TRBD1 (5 bases). The CDR3 totals 14 residues. Germline V lookup: CDR1 SGDLS, CDR2 YYNGEE. V was trimmed by 2 bases and J by 6 bases, leaving 14 bases between them. CDR3: CASSVSGGPAEAFF. The CDR3 DNA follows: TGTGCCAGCAGCGTGTCCGGGGGACCCGCTGAAGCTTTCTTT.

This clonotype was seen more than once but under ten times. The chain joins TRBV18 to TRBJ1-1; D gene unclear. From germline, CDR1 is KGHSH and CDR2 LQKENI. This CDR3 contains 15 residues. V gave up 2 bases and J gave up 4 bases, with 14 bases separating them. The CDR3 DNA reads as TGTGCCAGCTCACCAAGGACCATTGAAGTCACTGAAGCTTTCTTT. Translated, it gives CASSPRTIEVTEAFF.